Presented here are 11 T cell receptor beta chains from one specimen sequenced in a study of T cell clonality in common variable immunodeficiency. Data came from immunoSEQ multiplex PCR; TCRdb stores just in-frame clones and leaves some out. The repertoire has about 41,000 clones, none seen only once; the ten largest take under 1.5%. Input material: peripheral blood mononuclear cells. Receptor source: a person aged 18 to 70 in good health.

Many counts were recorded for this clone. Sequencing ends 3 residues short of the CDR3 end; the germline J gene provides the rest. The V and J genes are TRBV5-1 and TRBJ2-2; the match to TRBD1 covers 8 bases. Trimming cost V 4 bases and J 1 base; bases outside gene matches: 3. This CDR3 comprises 15 residues. Germline V gene data show CDR1 as SGHRS and CDR2 as YFSETQ. The CDR3 sequence: CASSAGQVNTGELFF. The CDR3 bases that were read are TGCGCCAGCAGCGCGGGACAGGTGAACACCGGGGAG.

This clone was seen repeatedly, ten times or more. The read is 3 residues too short to cover the CDR3 end, so that end is filled in from the germline J gene. The chain has TRBV20-1 and TRBJ2-7; 11 nucleotides agree with TRBD2. The CDR3 is made up of 14 amino acids. Trimming removed 3 bases from V and 2 bases from J; junction bases left unmatched: 3. From germline, CDR1 is DFQATT and CDR2 SNEGSKA (reference sequence). The CDR3 bases that were read are TGCAGTGCTAGGACTAGCGGGAAAACCTACGAG. This translates into CSARTSGKTYE. From start to end, the CDR3 is CSARTSGKTYEQYF.

This clone has only a few counts. With the read ending 3 residues before the CDR3 end, the germline J gene is used to fill in that end. The chain is built from TRBV5-1 and TRBJ2-3, with D unresolved. Trimming removed 3 bases at V and 2 bases at J, with 7 bases between. The CDR3 sequence is 13 residues long. Germline V lookup: CDR1 SGHRS, CDR2 YFSETQ. The part of the CDR3 DNA that was read is TGCGCCAGCAGCTCCAGAGACACAGATACG. It specifies CASSSRDTDT. The full-length CDR3 reads as CASSSRDTDTQYF.

This clone has at least ten counts. The read stops 3 residues short of the end of the CDR3; the missing end is completed from the germline J gene. The chain uses TRBV12-3 or TRBV12-4 and TRBJ1-3, with 8 bases matching TRBD1. The CDR3 is made up of 18 amino acids. After removal of 5 bases from V and 0 bases from J, the junction contained 12 bases not matched to a gene. The CDR3 DNA, read in part, is TGTGCCAGCAGTCCGCCTCGGACAGGGACCTTCTCTGGAAACACC. Amino acid sequence: CASSPPRTGTFSGNT. The entire CDR3 is CASSPPRTGTFSGNTIYF.

This clone has at least ten counts. The read terminates 3 residues ahead of where the CDR3 ends, so the germline J gene completes it. The chain uses TRBV7-3 and TRBJ2-5, with 10 bases aligning to TRBD2. This CDR3 has 15 residues. CDR1 SGHTA and CDR2 FQGTGA come from the germline V gene. Trimming cost V 5 bases and J 2 bases; bases outside gene matches: 5. CDR3 protein: CASSLSGRPQETQYF. The DNA read from the CDR3 is TGTGCCAGCAGCCTTAGCGGGAGGCCTCAAGAGACC.

This clone has at least ten counts. Sequencing ends 3 residues short of the CDR3 end; the germline J gene provides the rest. The chain employs TRBV16 and TRBJ1-4; D is perhaps TRBD1 (6 bases). Per the germline V gene, CDR1 is KGHSY and CDR2 is FQNENV. Trimming removed 6 bases at V and 7 bases at J, with 12 bases between. The CDR3 is made up of 13 amino acids. CDR3 loop: CASRPTGPEKLFF. The covered CDR3 bases are TGTGCCAGCAGACCTACAGGGCCTGAAAAA.

At least ten counts were recorded for this clone. The CDR3 end falls 3 residues outside the read, so it is completed with the germline J gene. Different DNA sequences within this sample yield the same CDR3. The rearrangement links TRBV7-9 to TRBJ1-6; a possible D gene is TRBD1 (5 bases). In germline, CDR1 is SEHNR, CDR2 FQNEAQ (reference sequence). The V gene lost 8 bases and the J gene lost 6 bases, with 14 bases spanning the gap. This CDR3 spans 14 amino acids. The CDR3 protein is CASDGQGFNSPLHF. The part of the CDR3 DNA that was read is TGTGCCAGCGACGGGCAGGGTTTTAATTCACCC. The full variable domain, with the rest looked up from reference TRBV7-9 and TRBJ1-6, is DTGVSQNPRHKITKRGQNVTFRCDPISEHNRLYWYRQTLGQGPEFLTYFQNEAQLEKSRLLSDRFSAERPKGSFSTLEIQRTEQGDSAMYLCASDGQGFNSPLHFGNGTRLTVT.

There are many counts of this clone. The CDR3 DNA, read in part, is TGTGCCAGCTCACCACCGAGCTCGCAGGGCTCCTACGAG. Its protein is CASSPPSSQGSYE. The complete CDR3 sequence is CASSPPSSQGSYEQYF. The chain couples TRBV18 to TRBJ2-7; D may be TRBD1 (5 bases). The read gets to within 3 residues of the CDR3 end, and the germline J gene fills in the rest. Germline loops: CDR1 KGHSH, CDR2 LQKENI. The CDR3 covers 16 residues. V lost 0 bases to trimming and J lost 0 bases, with 12 bases between them.

This clone was detected ten times or more. The DNA ends 3 residues before the CDR3 does, and the rest of the CDR3 is filled in from the germline J gene. The chain links TRBV19 to TRBJ1-5, with D perhaps matching TRBD1 (6 bases). This CDR3 comprises 16 residues. Germline CDR1 reads LNHDA; CDR2 reads SQIVND (reference sequence). V was cut by 4 bases and J by 0 bases, with 13 bases left in between. CDR3 DNA, as far as it was read: TGTGCCAGTAGTAGTCATTCAGGGGCTAGCAATCAGCCC. As protein: CASSSHSGASNQP. The entire CDR3 reads CASSSHSGASNQPQHF. The whole variable domain, remainder taken from reference TRBV19 and TRBJ1-5, is DGGITQSPKYLFRKEGQNVTLSCEQNLNHDAMYWYRQDPGQGLRLIYYSQIVNDFQKGDIAEGYSVSREKKESFPLTVTSAQKNPTAFYLCASSSHSGASNQPQHFGDGTRLSIL.

This clone has at least ten counts. The CDR3 extends 3 residues past the end of the read, so its final part is completed from the germline J gene. The V call is TRBV19, the J call TRBJ1-5; 8 bases agree with TRBD1. CDR3 length equals 15 residues. Germline V gene sequence: CDR1 LNHDA, CDR2 SQIVND (reference sequence). V gave up 5 bases and J gave up 5 bases; unmatched junction bases: 8. The covered CDR3 bases are TGTGCCAGTAGTTCCTCAGGGGGCGCGTATCAGCCC. This sequence encodes CASSSSGGAYQP. The entire CDR3 reads CASSSSGGAYQPQHF. Full variable domain (missing parts from reference TRBV19 and TRBJ1-5): DGGITQSPKYLFRKEGQNVTLSCEQNLNHDAMYWYRQDPGQGLRLIYYSQIVNDFQKGDIAEGYSVSREKKESFPLTVTSAQKNPTAFYLCASSSSGGAYQPQHFGDGTRLSIL.

Ten or more counts support this clone. The read terminates 3 residues ahead of where the CDR3 ends, so the germline J gene completes it. The chain has TRBV6-1 and TRBJ2-7; TRBD1 might be the D (6 bases). The CDR3 contains 15 residues. Germline values: CDR1 MNHNS, CDR2 SASEGT. Trimming pared 3 bases from V and 2 bases from J, leaving 14 bases between. CDR3 DNA (partial): TGTGCCAGCAGTGAGTGGTGGCAGGGGCCCTACGAG. It yields the protein CASSEWWQGPYE. The whole CDR3 region reads CASSEWWQGPYEQYF.